The following is a T cell receptor beta chain sequence with its context. Its cognate antigen is unknown. Both 60 Vbeta primers and 13 Jbeta primers went into the PCR. Sequencing was performed with immunoSEQ multiplex PCR; in TCRdb, only in-frame clones are kept and a portion is missing. Among 210,000 or so clones listed, 75% to 85% were seen once. The sample belongs to a study of cytomegalovirus exposure and HLA in healthy donors. Trimming took 1 base from V and 0 from J, leaving 7 bases between them. CDR1 and CDR2 from the germline V gene are SGHTA and FQGNSA. CDR3 length: 14 amino acids. Whole-study results and caveats: One variant, a missense change in DCLRE1C, was linked in a later analysis to TCR beta V- and J-gene trimming. Data from an earlier analysis indicated that most TCR beta V segments were productive either about 90% or about 30% of the time.

Sequencing was carried out using PBMCs. The V gene is TRBV7-2, the J gene TRBJ2-7, with D possibly TRBD1 on 5 matching bases. This receptor was obtained from a girl between 10 and 17 years old in good health and CMV-seronegative. Written as DNA, the CDR3 is TGTGCCAGCAGCTTAGAGGGGCCCTCCTACGAGCAGTACTTC. The encoded protein is CASSLEGPSYEQYF.